Below are 14 T cell receptor beta chains sequenced from a single sample in a study of cytomegalovirus exposure and HLA in healthy donors. The PCR had 60 Vbeta and 13 Jbeta primers. The method was immunoSEQ multiplex PCR; TCRdb's version includes in-frame clones alone and lacks a portion of them. Among some 120,000 clones listed, roughly 68% were seen once. Material: PBMCs. These receptors were taken from a woman aged 50 to 65 in good health and CMV-seropositive.

V is TRBV28 and J is TRBJ1-2; D might be TRBD1 (5 bases). With 8 bases removed from V and 2 bases from J, the gap between germline ends came to 9 bases. The CDR3 contains 12 residues. Germline V lookup: CDR1 MDHEN, CDR2 SYDVKM. CDR3 nucleotides: TGTGCCAGCTCCGCAGGGAACTATGGCTACACCTTC. This translates into CASSAGNYGYTF.

The chain employs TRBV7-8 and TRBJ2-7; perhaps TRBD2 as D (6 bases). Trimming took off 5 bases at V and 4 bases at J, with 21 bases between the two ends. The CDR3 totals 16 residues. Germline CDR1 and CDR2: SGHVS and FQNEAQ. This CDR3 is CASSPGDGVGTYEQYF. CDR3 sequence (DNA): TGTGCCAGCAGCCCTGGGGACGGGGTGGGGACTTACGAGCAGTACTTC.

Comments on this clone: One junction end does not reproduce the germline sequence, and a read error may be involved. The CDR3 bases are TGTACCAGCAGCCGAGTAGGGGAAAACTATGGCTACACCTTC. Protein: CTSSRVGENYGYTF. The rearrangement links TRBV5-6 to TRBJ1-2; a weak D match, TRBD1 (5 bases). The CDR3 length is 14 residues. CDR1 is SGHDT, CDR2 YYEEEE, per germline.

This clone was detected a few times. This CDR3 reads CASSPGAGVGNTIYF. The CDR3 coding sequence is TGCGCCAGCAGCCCTGGTGCAGGGGTCGGAAACACCATATATTTT. The chain joins TRBV5-1 to TRBJ1-3, with D possibly being TRBD1 (6 bases). Germline CDR1 SGHRS, CDR2 YFSETQ. The CDR3 consists of 15 residues. With 4 bases removed from V and 4 bases from J, the gap between germline ends came to 15 bases.

The J gene is TRBJ1-5, the V gene TRBV18; 7 nucleotides line up with TRBD1. Unmatched junction bases numbered 9, after V lost 3 bases and J lost 7 bases. Germline lookup yields CDR1 KGHSH and CDR2 LQKENI. CDR3 length: 15 residues. This chain's CDR3 is CASSPTGDQAQPQHF. For the CDR3, the DNA is TGTGCCAGCTCACCTACAGGGGACCAGGCGCAGCCCCAGCATTTT.

The chain recombines TRBV4-1 with TRBJ1-1; perhaps TRBD1 as D (5 bases). CDR3 size: 16 residues. The germline CDR1 and CDR2 sequences are MGHRA and YSYEKL. Trimming pared 0 bases from V and 0 bases from J, leaving 11 bases between. CDR3 region: CASSQETTVMNTEAFF. The CDR3 DNA follows: TGCGCCAGCAGCCAAGAAACGACAGTGATGAACACTGAAGCTTTCTTT.

This chain links TRBV6-6 with TRBJ2-7, with D perhaps matching TRBD2 (7 bases). Trimming shortened V by 3 bases and J by 6 bases, and 15 bases separated the two germline ends. The CDR3 length is 14 residues. CDR1 is MNHNY, CDR2 SVGAGI, per germline (reference sequence). CDR3: CASSYGGARREQYF. The CDR3 coding sequence is TGTGCCAGCAGTTATGGGGGGGCACGACGCGAGCAGTACTTC.

This clone has a handful of counts. The chain is built from TRBV9 and TRBJ2-4; 10 bases agree with TRBD1. Germline V gives CDR1 SGDLS, CDR2 YYNGEE. V was clipped by 4 bases and J by 7 bases; unmatched bases: 5. The CDR3 spans 14 residues. CDR3 sequence reads: CASSPRQGANIQYF. Here the CDR3 DNA reads TGTGCCAGCAGCCCCCGACAGGGGGCCAACATTCAGTACTTC.

This clone showed up just a few times. The chain employs TRBV18 and TRBJ2-2; D is perhaps TRBD1 (5 bases). Germline values: CDR1 KGHSH, CDR2 LQKENI. Trimming removed 8 bases at V and 3 bases at J, with 13 bases between. The CDR3 extends over 14 amino acids. CDR3 DNA: TGTGCCAGCCAAGAGCAAGGGGACACCGGGGAGCTGTTTTTT. Translated, it gives CASQEQGDTGELFF.

The chain joins TRBV7-9 to TRBJ2-7; weak D call: TRBD2 (5 bases). The germline V gene has CDR1 SEHNR and CDR2 FQNEAQ (reference sequence). The V gene lost 1 base and the J gene lost 4 bases, with 8 bases spanning the gap. The CDR3 extends over 13 amino acids. The CDR3 bases are TGTGCCAGCAGCTTAGGCCGGGGATACGAGCAGTACTTC. It specifies CASSLGRGYEQYF.

The V gene is TRBV5-1, the J gene TRBJ1-2; D unclear. This CDR3 contains 13 residues. Between the trimmed V and J ends, which lost 4 bases and 7 bases, there was a span of 14 bases. Looked up from germline, CDR1 is SGHRS and CDR2 is YFSETQ. CDR3 region: CASSATTPTGYTF. CDR3 sequence (DNA): TGCGCCAGCAGCGCCACGACACCCACTGGCTACACCTTC.

The rearrangement links TRBV5-6 to TRBJ2-5, with D maybe TRBD2 (5 bases). The CDR3 totals 14 residues. V was trimmed by 5 bases and J by 4 bases, leaving 15 bases between them. CDR1 is SGHDT, CDR2 YYEEEE, per germline. The CDR3 nucleotides read TGTGCCAGCAGACCCCGGGGTCTCGGAGAGACCCAGTACTTC. It encodes CASRPRGLGETQYF. Together with reference TRBV5-6 and TRBJ2-5, the CDR3 gives the full variable domain: DAGVTQSPTHLIKTRGQQVTLRCSPKSGHDTVSWYQQALGQGPQFIFQYYEEEERQRGNFPDRFSGHQFPNYSSELNVNALLLGDSALYLCASRPRGLGETQYFGPGTRLLVL.

The V and J genes are TRBV30 and TRBJ1-3; 9 bases map to TRBD1. Germline lookup yields CDR1 GTSNPN and CDR2 SVGIG (reference sequence). CDR3 size: 14 residues. Trimming removed 8 bases from V and 0 bases from J; junction bases left unmatched: 5. The CDR3 loop reads CAAHRGLSGNTIYF. CDR3 in DNA: TGTGCCGCACACAGGGGGCTCTCTGGAAACACCATATATTTT. The full variable domain, rest sourced from reference TRBV30 and TRBJ1-3, is SQTIHQWPATLVQPVGSPLSLECTVEGTSNPNLYWYRQAAGRGLQLLFYSVGIGQISSEVPQNLSASRPQDRQFILSSKKLLLSDSGFYLCAAHRGLSGNTIYFGEGSWLTVV.

The rearrangement joins TRBV7-2 to TRBJ1-5; tentatively, D is TRBD1 (6 bases). V was pared by 5 bases and J by 4 bases, with 15 bases between. Germline V gene lookup returns CDR1 SGHTA and CDR2 FQGNSA. The CDR3 runs 15 residues. The CDR3 DNA follows: TGTGCCAGCAGCCACGGGTCACAGGGAAATCAGCCCCAGCATTTT. Amino acid sequence: CASSHGSQGNQPQHF.